This T cell receptor (beta chain) was retrieved from a study of blood T cell repertoires in COVID-19. Germline CDR1 is LGHDT and CDR2 is YNNKEL (reference sequence). CDR3 size: 14 residues. V lost 3 bases to trimming and J lost 5 bases, with 10 bases between them. Profiling relied on immunoSEQ multiplex PCR, and the TCRdb table lists in-frame clones only, not all of them. The sample shows 200,000 to 300,000 clones, 88% of them seen only once. The clonotype was recovered from a woman in her thirties or forties with acute COVID-19. The sample was PBMCs or T cells enriched from blood (not recorded which). The chain has TRBV3-1 (or the pseudogene TRBV3-2) and TRBJ2-2; tentatively, D is TRBD1 (5 bases). DNA of the CDR3: TGTGCCAGCAGCCAGGGGCTTAGGACCGGGGAGCTGTTTTTT. Translating gives CASSQGLRTGELFF.